This TCR beta chain was sequenced during a study of technical replicates of blood from a handful of donors. The V and J ends lost 3 bases and 7 bases, in that order; junction bases with no gene match: 15. The CDR3 has 19 residues. Germline CDR1 is SGHTA and CDR2 is FQGTGA. Sequencing used immunoSEQ multiplex PCR; TCRdb keeps in-frame clones, though not all of them. Of fewer than 95,000 clones in the sample, roughly 94% were seen once. The specimen was T cells isolated from PBMCs. This clonotype was sampled from a human donor in good health. J is TRBJ2-1 and V is TRBV7-3, with 13 bases that match TRBD2. CDR3 nucleotides: TGTGCCAGCAGCTTTACTAGCGGGGGGGAGGTAGCGAAGGAGAATGAGCAGTTCTTC. This sequence encodes CASSFTSGGEVAKENEQFF.